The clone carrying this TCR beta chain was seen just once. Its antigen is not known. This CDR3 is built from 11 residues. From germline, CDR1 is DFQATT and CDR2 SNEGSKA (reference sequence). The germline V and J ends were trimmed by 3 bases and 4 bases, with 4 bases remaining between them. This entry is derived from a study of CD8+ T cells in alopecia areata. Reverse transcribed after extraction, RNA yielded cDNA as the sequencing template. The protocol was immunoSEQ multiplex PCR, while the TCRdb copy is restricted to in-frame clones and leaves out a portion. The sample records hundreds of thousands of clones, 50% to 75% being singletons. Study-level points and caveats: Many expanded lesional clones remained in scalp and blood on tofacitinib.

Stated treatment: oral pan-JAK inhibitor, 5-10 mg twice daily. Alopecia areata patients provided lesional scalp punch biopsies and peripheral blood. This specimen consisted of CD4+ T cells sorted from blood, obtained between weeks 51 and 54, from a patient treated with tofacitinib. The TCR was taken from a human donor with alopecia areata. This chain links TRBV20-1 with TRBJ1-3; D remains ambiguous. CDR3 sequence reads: CSASGGNTIYF. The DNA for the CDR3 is TGCAGTGCTAGCGGGGGAAACACCATATATTTT.